Here is one TCR beta chain with its context. Here immunoSEQ multiplex PCR was the method, and the copy in TCRdb shows in-frame clones only, minus some. The repertoire holds about 58,000 clones, with 85% to 90% as singletons. This CDR3 contains 15 residues. The germline V gene encodes CDR1 MNHEY and CDR2 SMNVEV (reference sequence). V trimming: 4 bases; J trimming: 12 bases; junction bases outside the gene matches: 6. This entry is derived from a study of control samples from healthy donors and cancer patients. The J gene is TRBJ2-6, the V gene TRBV27, with TRBD2 identical over 13 bases. This receptor was identified in a man in his sixties with colorectal cancer. The source material was PBMCs. The CDR3 bases are TGTGCCAGCAGTTCTAGACTAGCGGGGGGCCTCGTCCTGACTTTC. This translates into CASSSRLAGGLVLTF.